These 27 T cell receptor beta chains came from one sample sequenced in a study of blood T cell repertoires in COVID-19. Clones were read by immunoSEQ multiplex PCR, and TCRdb kept only the in-frame ones, dropping some. The data show over 200,000 clones, with about 83% seen just once and approximately 6.8% held by the top ten. Sequences were obtained from PBMCs or T cells enriched from blood (not recorded which). Source of these receptors: a woman in her 40s who had recovered from COVID-19.

V is TRBV5-1 and J is TRBJ2-7; TRBD1 agrees at 7 bases. Germline CDR1 reads SGHRS; CDR2 reads YFSETQ. Trimming cost V 4 bases and J 4 bases; bases outside gene matches: 11. This CDR3 spans 15 amino acids. In DNA form, the CDR3 reads TGCGCCAGCAGCACCTCCCCGACAGGGCTTTACGAGCAGTACTTC. Its protein product is CASSTSPTGLYEQYF. Full variable domain (missing parts from reference TRBV5-1 and TRBJ2-7): KAGVTQTPRYLIKTRGQQVTLSCSPISGHRSVSWYQQTPGQGLQFLFEYFSETQRNKGNFPGRFSGRQFSNSRSEMNVSTLELGDSALYLCASSTSPTGLYEQYFGPGTRLTVT.

The chain links TRBV27 to TRBJ1-2; tentatively, D is TRBD1 (5 bases). Germline V gene sequence: CDR1 MNHEY, CDR2 SMNVEV (reference sequence). The CDR3 has 15 residues. The ends were cut back, 0 bases at V and 2 bases at J, with 10 bases in the middle. CDR3 bases: TGTGCCAGCAGTTTATCGAGCAAGGGGAACTATGGCTACACCTTC. Protein sequence: CASSLSSKGNYGYTF.

The genes are TRBV7-3 and TRBJ2-2; D may be TRBD1 (6 bases). Germline V lookup: CDR1 SGHTA, CDR2 FQGTGA. The V and J ends lost 0 bases and 4 bases respectively, with 15 bases between them. The CDR3 totals 17 residues. CDR3 protein: CASSLTHQDSLTGELFF. CDR3 DNA sequence: TGTGCCAGCAGCTTAACGCACCAGGACAGCCTCACCGGGGAGCTGTTTTTT.

The chain combines TRBV7-2 with TRBJ2-3; TRBD2 aligns across 9 bases. This CDR3 spans 16 amino acids. Germline CDR1 SGHTA, CDR2 FQGNSA. V trimming: 0 bases; J trimming: 1 base; junction bases outside the gene matches: 2. This CDR3 reads CASSLAIAGGTDTQYF. CDR3 nucleotide sequence: TGTGCCAGCAGCTTAGCGATAGCGGGAGGCACAGATACGCAGTATTTT.

This clone was picked up one time. The V gene is TRBV7-2, the J gene TRBJ2-7, with 7 nucleotides matching TRBD1. The CDR3 loop spans 14 amino acids. Looked up from germline, CDR1 is SGHTA and CDR2 is FQGNSA. V was pared by 5 bases and J by 3 bases, with 7 bases of the junction left unmatched. CDR3: CASSLNRGHYEQYV. The CDR3 nucleotides are TGTGCCAGCAGCCTTAACAGGGGACACTACGAGCAGTACGTC.

This clone was detected a few times. This chain joins TRBV7-2 and TRBJ2-3; the D gene is possibly TRBD2 (5 bases). CDR1 is SGHTA, CDR2 FQGNSA, per germline. This CDR3 comprises 16 residues. The V end was cut by 6 bases, the J end by 4 bases, with 20 bases between. CDR3 in amino acids: CASRAYSGVSADTQYF. The CDR3 DNA sequence: TGTGCCAGCAGAGCCTACTCCGGGGTCTCGGCAGATACGCAGTATTTT.

The sample holds a few counts of this clone. This sequence joins TRBV19 and TRBJ1-2; 10 bases are shared with TRBD1. After removal of 8 bases from V and 4 bases from J, the junction contained 7 bases not matched to a gene. The length of the CDR3 is 14 residues. Germline V gene sequence: CDR1 LNHDA, CDR2 SQIVND (reference sequence). The DNA of the CDR3 is TGTGCCAGTGCCGGTGGGACAGGGGTCTATGGCTACACCTTC. It specifies CASAGGTGVYGYTF.

The V and J genes are TRBV4-1 and TRBJ2-6; 9 bases fit TRBD2. The germline gives CDR1 MGHRA, CDR2 YSYEKL. There are 16 residues in the CDR3. The CDR3 region is CAGGSGSLPGANVLTF. The CDR3 DNA sequence: TGCGCTGGGGGTAGCGGGAGTCTCCCTGGGGCCAACGTCCTGACTTTC.

The rearrangement links TRBV2 to TRBJ2-1; TRBD2 matches at 8 bases. This CDR3 contains 13 residues. Germline V gene lookup returns CDR1 SNHLY and CDR2 FYNNEI. The V and J ends lost 6 bases and 10 bases, in that order; junction bases with no gene match: 8. The CDR3 here is CASRGLVQYEQFF. DNA for the CDR3: TGTGCCAGCAGGGGACTAGTCCAATACGAGCAGTTCTTC.

The chain carries TRBV10-2 and TRBJ2-7; tentative D call: TRBD2 (5 bases). V lost 4 bases to trimming and J lost 6 bases, with 10 bases between them. Germline CDR1 reads WSHSY; CDR2 reads SAAADI. The CDR3 consists of 12 residues. CDR3 region: CASSGRAGEQYV. CDR3 in DNA: TGCGCCAGCAGTGGAAGGGCGGGCGAGCAGTACGTC.

This clone was recorded only once. The genes are TRBV5-1 and TRBJ2-2, with 7 bases identical to TRBD2. The junction had 4 bases not matched to a gene; V was cut back by 5 bases and J by 6 bases. Germline V gene lookup returns CDR1 SGHRS and CDR2 YFSETQ. The CDR3 covers 13 residues. Here the CDR3 reads CASSVGRAGELFF. DNA of the CDR3: TGCGCCAGCAGTGTAGGGAGGGCCGGGGAGCTGTTTTTT.

The chain is built from TRBV7-9 and TRBJ2-5; D might be TRBD2 (6 bases). Per the germline V gene, CDR1 is SEHNR and CDR2 is FQNEAQ (reference sequence). V lost 5 bases and J lost 5, with 18 bases in between. This CDR3 region has 15 residues. The CDR3 spells CASSALTRFAETQYF. The CDR3 DNA sequence: TGTGCCAGCAGCGCTCTGACTAGGTTCGCGGAGACCCAGTACTTC.

This clone has more than one count but fewer than ten. The rearrangement joins TRBV10-2 to TRBJ2-1; TRBD2 matches 15 bases. Germline lookup yields CDR1 WSHSY and CDR2 SAAADI. The CDR3 length is 16 residues. V trimming: 8 bases; J trimming: 7 bases; junction bases outside the gene matches: 9. CDR3: CASARRTSGRANEQFF. In nucleotides, the CDR3 is TGCGCCAGCGCCCGCAGGACTAGCGGGAGGGCAAATGAGCAGTTCTTC.

The V and J genes are TRBV5-1 and TRBJ1-1; the match to TRBD1 covers 10 bases. This CDR3 contains 15 residues. Germline V gives CDR1 SGHRS, CDR2 YFSETQ. V lost 4 bases and J lost 1; bases outside the gene matches: 4. CDR3 DNA sequence: TGCGCCAGCAGCCGGGACAGGGGATGGAACACTGAAGCTTTCTTT. It is translated as CASSRDRGWNTEAFF.

This chain uses TRBV3-1 (or the pseudogene TRBV3-2) with TRBJ2-2; possibly TRBD1 for D (5 bases). V was shortened by 2 bases and J by 7 bases, with 8 bases between the two germline ends. Germline values: CDR1 LGHDT, CDR2 YNNKEL (reference sequence). The CDR3 has 13 residues. CDR3 nucleotides: TGTGCCAGCAGCCAAAGGGGTGGCGGGGAGCTGTTTTTT. Protein: CASSQRGGGELFF.

The chain has TRBV18 and TRBJ1-1; D is unresolved. Germline assignment: CDR1 KGHSH and CDR2 LQKENI. The V end lost 6 bases, the J end lost 1 base, and 9 bases lay between the germline ends. The CDR3 runs 13 residues. CDR3 sequence reads: CASSELRNTEAFF. The CDR3 DNA reads TGTGCCAGCTCCGAATTGCGGAACACTGAAGCTTTCTTT. The whole variable domain, filled in from reference TRBV18 and TRBJ1-1, reads NAGVMQNPRHLVRRRGQEARLRCSPMKGHSHVYWYRQLPEEGLKFMVYLQKENIIDESGMPKERFSAEFPKEGPSILRIQQVVRGDSAAYFCASSELRNTEAFFGQGTRLTVV.

The chain links TRBV5-1 to TRBJ1-1, with 7 bases identical to TRBD1. The CDR3 is made up of 14 amino acids. V shed 5 bases, J shed 3 bases, and the junction held 7 bases outside the gene matches. Germline-derived CDR1 and CDR2 are SGHRS and YFSETQ. The DNA for the CDR3 is TGCGCCAGCAGAGACAGGGTCGAGGACACTGAAGCTTTCTTT. Its translation is CASRDRVEDTEAFF. Full variable domain (remainder filled in from reference TRBV5-1 and TRBJ1-1): KAGVTQTPRYLIKTRGQQVTLSCSPISGHRSVSWYQQTPGQGLQFLFEYFSETQRNKGNFPGRFSGRQFSNSRSEMNVSTLELGDSALYLCASRDRVEDTEAFFGQGTRLTVV.

V and J are TRBV5-1 and TRBJ2-3; tentatively, D is TRBD1 (5 bases). V dropped 4 bases and J dropped 4 bases, with 13 bases sitting between them. The CDR3 is made up of 14 amino acids. CDR1 and CDR2 (germline): SGHRS, YFSETQ. In nucleotides, the CDR3 is TGCGCCAGCAGCCGCACCCGACAGTCAGATACGCAGTATTTT. This encodes CASSRTRQSDTQYF.

The V gene is TRBV30, the J gene TRBJ1-1; a possible D gene is TRBD1 (5 bases). Trimming took 3 bases from V and 4 from J, leaving 15 bases between them. Germline CDR1 GTSNPN, CDR2 SVGIG (reference sequence). The CDR3 has 14 residues. The chain's CDR3 is CAWSLGGLRTEAFF. Written as DNA, the CDR3 is TGTGCCTGGAGCTTGGGGGGTTTGCGCACTGAAGCTTTCTTT.

As concerns this clone: The same CDR3 also results from other DNA sequences found in this sample. This sequence joins TRBV10-1 and TRBJ2-1, with D maybe TRBD2 (6 bases). V was clipped by 3 bases and J by 4 bases, with 16 bases between them. Germline CDR1 and CDR2: WNHNN and SYGVQD (reference sequence). The CDR3 is 16 residues long. The CDR3 reads CASSESLAGGYNEQFF. CDR3 DNA sequence: TGCGCCAGCAGTGAATCCCTAGCAGGAGGGTACAATGAGCAGTTCTTC.

The chain combines TRBV9 with TRBJ1-2; no clear D. Germline CDR1 reads SGDLS; CDR2 reads YYNGEE. This CDR3 contains 12 residues. Trimming removed 5 bases from V and 4 bases from J, with 9 bases in between. Here the CDR3 reads CASRGGIYGYTF. Here the CDR3 DNA reads TGTGCCAGCAGAGGAGGGATCTATGGCTACACCTTC.

The rearrangement links TRBV7-3 to TRBJ2-2; D gene unclear. Germline-derived CDR1 and CDR2 are SGHTA and FQGTGA. Deletions cut 5 bases from V and 4 bases from J, with 14 bases between. The CDR3 has 15 amino acids. The chain's CDR3 is CASSTPAAGTGELFF. As DNA, the CDR3 is TGTGCCAGCAGCACGCCGGCCGCAGGCACCGGGGAGCTGTTTTTT. Full variable domain (rest looked up from reference TRBV7-3 and TRBJ2-2): GAGVSQTPSNKVTEKGKYVELRCDPISGHTALYWYRQSLGQGPEFLIYFQGTGAADDSGLPNDRFFAVRPEGSVSTLKIQRTERGDSAVYLCASSTPAAGTGELFFGEGSRLTVL.

V usage is TRBV24-1 and J usage is TRBJ2-2; 13 bases line up with TRBD2. From germline, CDR1 is KGHDR and CDR2 SFDVKD. V lost 1 base to trimming and J lost 5 bases; unmatched junction nucleotides: 3. This CDR3 has 17 residues. This chain's CDR3 is CATSDLPGLAGTGELFF. CDR3 bases: TGTGCCACCAGTGATTTACCGGGACTAGCGGGGACCGGGGAGCTGTTTTTT.

This clone was detected a few times. The chain combines TRBV28 with TRBJ2-6; D is perhaps TRBD2 (5 bases). CDR1 is MDHEN and CDR2 is SYDVKM in the germline V gene. V was shortened by 6 bases and J by 2 bases, with 11 bases between the two germline ends. This CDR3 region has 15 residues. This CDR3 is CASRLRETGANVLTF. The CDR3 DNA follows: TGTGCCAGCAGACTGAGGGAAACTGGGGCCAACGTCCTGACTTTC.

The V call is TRBV6-4, the J call TRBJ2-1; D not resolved. In germline, CDR1 is MRHNA, CDR2 SNTAGT. V lost 6 bases and J lost 6, with 15 bases in between. The CDR3 consists of 14 residues. CDR3 sequence reads: CASSRPLDLNEQFF. The CDR3 DNA reads as TGTGCCAGCAGCCGCCCGCTAGACCTCAATGAGCAGTTCTTC.

The chain recombines TRBV10-2 with TRBJ2-7, with 13 nucleotides matching TRBD2. This CDR3 is 16 amino acids long. The junction had 4 bases not matched to a gene; V was cut back by 3 bases and J by 2 bases. Germline CDR1 and CDR2: WSHSY and SAAADI. For the CDR3, the DNA is TGCGCCAGCAGTGACGCTACTAGCGGGGGGGCCTACGAGCAGTACTTC. Translated, it gives CASSDATSGGAYEQYF.

This clone was seen just once. This chain uses TRBV29-1 with TRBJ1-4; perhaps TRBD1 as D (5 bases). This CDR3 is 15 amino acids long. The germline V gene has CDR1 SQVTM and CDR2 ANQGSEA. V was cut by 0 bases and J by 6 bases, with 14 bases left in between. CDR3 nucleotide sequence: TGCAGCGTTGAAGATCGTTCAGGGTGGTATGAAAAACTGTTTTTT. Its translation is CSVEDRSGWYEKLFF.